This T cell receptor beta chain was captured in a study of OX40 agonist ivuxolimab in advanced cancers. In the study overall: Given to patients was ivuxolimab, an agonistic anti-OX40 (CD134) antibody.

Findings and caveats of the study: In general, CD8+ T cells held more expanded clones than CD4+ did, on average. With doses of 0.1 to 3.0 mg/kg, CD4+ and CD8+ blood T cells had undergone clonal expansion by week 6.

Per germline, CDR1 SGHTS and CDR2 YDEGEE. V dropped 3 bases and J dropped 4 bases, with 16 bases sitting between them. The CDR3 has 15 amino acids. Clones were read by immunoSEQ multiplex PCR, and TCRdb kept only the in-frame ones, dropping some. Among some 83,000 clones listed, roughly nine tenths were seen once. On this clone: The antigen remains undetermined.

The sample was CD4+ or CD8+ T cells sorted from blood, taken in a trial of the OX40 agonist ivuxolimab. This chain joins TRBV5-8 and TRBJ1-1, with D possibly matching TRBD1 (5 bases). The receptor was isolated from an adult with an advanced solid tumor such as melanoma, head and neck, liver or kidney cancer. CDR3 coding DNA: TGTGCCAGCAGCTCCCAGGGAAGGCGGGTCACTGAAGCTTTCTTT. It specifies CASSSQGRRVTEAFF.